The TCR beta chain described here comes from a study of blood T cells in healthy people across ages. Study-level background: The capture of about one barcoded beta molecule per two T cells was achieved by template switching.

Primers used in a second PCR of about 7 to 11 cycles were a sample-barcoded 5' primer and a J-beta primer mix. All samples gave at least 2.5 million CDR3-containing paired-end reads. One entry per CDR3 protein results from TCRdb running MiXCR on the 5' RACE reads. Of fewer than 700,000 distinct CDR3 sequences listed, about 43% are singletons. This clonotype has a handful of counts. Antigen unknown. Whole-study findings and limits: Comparison with aged donors showed that long-lived donors had more naive CD4+ cells and higher diversity. Bulk PBMC profiling left naive and antigen-experienced comparisons inconclusive.

This clonotype was sampled from a man at least 80 years old in good health. The sequencing input was blood.

This CDR3 reads CASSVSDRVSYGYTF. The CDR3 nucleotides are TGTGCCAGCAGCGTTTCGGACAGGGTGTCCTATGGCTACACCTTC. The chain recombines TRBV9 with TRBJ1-2; TRBD1 aligns across 8 bases. Unmatched junction bases numbered 7, after V lost 2 bases and J lost 4 bases. The CDR3 is 15 amino acids. The germline V gene encodes CDR1 SGDLS and CDR2 YYNGEE.